This T cell receptor (beta chain) was captured by sequencing in a study of cytomegalovirus exposure and HLA in healthy donors. With respect to this clone: No antigen is known for it.

The PCR made use of 60 Vbeta and 13 Jbeta primers. TCRdb's copy holds only in-frame clones and misses some; the assay was immunoSEQ multiplex PCR. This table has 85,000 to 130,000 clones, over 75% appearing once. General study findings and limits: The authors confirmed in vitro that three CMV-associated chains were specific for CMV antigens. Available immune exposure information covered CMV serostatus only.

This CDR3 region has 15 residues. V lost 0 bases to trimming and J lost 0 bases, with 9 bases between them. Germline V gene sequence: CDR1 SGHKS, CDR2 YYEKEE (reference sequence). This receptor was taken from a man in his 60s in good health and CMV-seropositive. The sequenced sample consisted of PBMCs. V usage is TRBV5-5 and J usage is TRBJ1-2, with D possibly being TRBD1 (5 bases). DNA of the CDR3: TGTGCCAGCAGCTTGGCGCCAGGGCCTAACTATGGCTACACCTTC. Its translation: CASSLAPGPNYGYTF.